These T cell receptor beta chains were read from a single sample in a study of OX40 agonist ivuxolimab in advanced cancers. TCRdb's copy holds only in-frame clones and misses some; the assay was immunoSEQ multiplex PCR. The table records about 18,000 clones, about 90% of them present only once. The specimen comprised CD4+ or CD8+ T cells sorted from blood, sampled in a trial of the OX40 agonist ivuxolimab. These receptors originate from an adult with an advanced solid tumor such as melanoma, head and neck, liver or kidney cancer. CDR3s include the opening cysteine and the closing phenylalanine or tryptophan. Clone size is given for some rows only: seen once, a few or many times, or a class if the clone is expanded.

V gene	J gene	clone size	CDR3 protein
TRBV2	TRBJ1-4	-	CASRGGQGINEKLFF
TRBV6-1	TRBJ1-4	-	CASRLTGDEKLFF
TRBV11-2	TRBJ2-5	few	CASRSQAGVLETQYF
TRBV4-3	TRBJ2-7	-	CASSPGTGSVNEQYF
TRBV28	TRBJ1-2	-	CASSFGTGGRVGYGYTF
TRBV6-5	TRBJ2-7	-	CATRQYYEQYF
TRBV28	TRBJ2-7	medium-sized	CASSPTGDWYEQYF
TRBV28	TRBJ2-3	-	CASSVGNTDTQYF
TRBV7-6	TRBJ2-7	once	CASSLGEGQTYEQYF
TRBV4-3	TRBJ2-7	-	CASSQGLVYEQYF
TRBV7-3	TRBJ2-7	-	CASSSGSRGEQYF
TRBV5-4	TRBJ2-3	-	CASSWSIAGDRTDTQYF
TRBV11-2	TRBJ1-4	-	CASSSFGAQIFEKLFF
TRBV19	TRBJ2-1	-	CASTMGNEQFF
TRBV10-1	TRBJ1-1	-	CASSKDVRTEAFF
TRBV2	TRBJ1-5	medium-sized	CASSRDSGNQPQHF
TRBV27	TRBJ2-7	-	CASSLTRLGEQYF